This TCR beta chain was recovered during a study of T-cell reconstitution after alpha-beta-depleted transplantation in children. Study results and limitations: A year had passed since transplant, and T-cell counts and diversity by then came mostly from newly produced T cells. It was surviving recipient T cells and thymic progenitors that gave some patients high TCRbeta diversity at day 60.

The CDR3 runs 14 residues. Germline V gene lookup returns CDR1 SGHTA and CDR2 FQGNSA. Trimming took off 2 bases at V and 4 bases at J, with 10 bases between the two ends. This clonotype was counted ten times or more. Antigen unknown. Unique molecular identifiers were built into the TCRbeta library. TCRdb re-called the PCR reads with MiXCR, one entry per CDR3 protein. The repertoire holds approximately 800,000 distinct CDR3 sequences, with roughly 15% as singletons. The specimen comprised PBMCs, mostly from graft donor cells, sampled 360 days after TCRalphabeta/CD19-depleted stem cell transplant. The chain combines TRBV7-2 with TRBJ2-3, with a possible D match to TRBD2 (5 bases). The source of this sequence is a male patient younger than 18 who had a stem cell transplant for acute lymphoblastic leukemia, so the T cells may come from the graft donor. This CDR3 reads CASSLRARADTQYF. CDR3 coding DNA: TGTGCCAGCAGCTTAAGAGCGCGGGCAGATACGCAGTATTTT.